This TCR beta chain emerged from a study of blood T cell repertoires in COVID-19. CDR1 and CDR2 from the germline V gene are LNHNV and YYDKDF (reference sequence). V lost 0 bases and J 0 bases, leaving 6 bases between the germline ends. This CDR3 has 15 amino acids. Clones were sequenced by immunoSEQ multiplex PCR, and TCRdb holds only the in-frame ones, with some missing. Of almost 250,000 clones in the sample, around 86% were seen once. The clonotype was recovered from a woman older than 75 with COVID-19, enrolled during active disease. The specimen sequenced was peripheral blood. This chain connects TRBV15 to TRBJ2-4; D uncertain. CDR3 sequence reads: CATSREYTAKNIQYF. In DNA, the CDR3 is TGTGCCACCAGCAGAGAGTACACAGCCAAAAACATTCAGTACTTC.